The 8 T cell receptor beta chains in this list originate from one sample, sequenced in a study of blood T cells in healthy people across ages. A second PCR of 7 to 11 cycles used a sample-barcoded 5' primer and a J-beta primer mix. TCRdb fed the 5' RACE reads into MiXCR, producing one record per CDR3 protein. The table shows around 1,500,000 distinct CDR3 sequences, with about 40% occurring only once. Sequencing was done on a sample of blood. These TCRs come from a woman under 30 in good health.

J is TRBJ1-5 and V is TRBV19; TRBD1 agrees at 7 bases. Germline V CDR1 and CDR2: LNHDA, SQIVND (reference sequence). The CDR3 has 14 amino acids. V trimming: 5 bases; J trimming: 5 bases; junction bases outside the gene matches: 6. CDR3 DNA sequence: TGTGCCAGTAGTGAGGGAGGGGGCCATCAGCCCCAGCATTTT. Translation gives CASSEGGGHQPQHF.

This sequence joins TRBV20-1 and TRBJ1-5, with 12 bases identical to TRBD1. The J segment lost 0 bases and the V segment lost 5 bases, leaving 5 bases of the junction unmatched. The germline V gene has CDR1 DFQATT and CDR2 SNEGSKA (reference sequence). There are 16 residues in the CDR3. CDR3 DNA sequence: TGCAGTGCTTGGGGACAGGGGGCCGGTAGCAATCAGCCCCAGCATTTT. Its translation is CSAWGQGAGSNQPQHF.

V usage is TRBV7-3 and J usage is TRBJ1-4, with D maybe TRBD1 (5 bases). Looked up from germline, CDR1 is SGHTA and CDR2 is FQGTGA. Trimming took off 3 bases at V and 7 bases at J, with 12 bases between the two ends. The CDR3 contains 14 residues. CDR3 nucleotide sequence: TGTGCCAGCAGCTTCTCACAGGTCTTTGAAAAACTGTTTTTT. It translates to CASSFSQVFEKLFF. Supplemented by reference TRBV7-3 and TRBJ1-4, the full variable domain reads GAGVSQTPSNKVTEKGKYVELRCDPISGHTALYWYRQSLGQGPEFLIYFQGTGAADDSGLPNDRFFAVRPEGSVSTLKIQRTERGDSAVYLCASSFSQVFEKLFFGSGTQLSVL.

The chain has TRBV27 and TRBJ2-5; D is possibly TRBD1 or TRBD2 (5 bases each). There are 14 residues in the CDR3. Looked up from germline, CDR1 is MNHEY and CDR2 is SMNVEV (reference sequence). V lost 6 bases to trimming and J lost 11 bases, with 22 bases between them. As DNA, the CDR3 is TGTGCCAGCAGCTCCGGGACCCCTTACAATGAGCAGTACTTC. Its translation: CASSSGTPYNEQYF.

The chain recombines TRBV11-2 with TRBJ2-3; 9 bases are shared with TRBD2. V shed 3 bases and J 8 bases; nucleotides not matched to a gene: 6. Germline CDR1 reads SGHAT; CDR2 reads FQNNGV. The CDR3 totals 14 residues. The CDR3 protein is CASSFGNSGSTQYF. The CDR3 DNA reads as TGTGCCAGCAGCTTCGGTAATAGCGGGAGTACGCAGTATTTT.

This clonotype was seen just once. One end of the junction does not line up with germline, which may come from a read error. The CDR3 DNA reads TGTGCCACCCGGGACGAGGGAGACAATGGGCAGTTCTTC. This encodes CATRDEGDNGQFF. The chain links TRBV19 to TRBJ2-1; D tentatively fits TRBD1 or TRBD2 (5 bases each). This CDR3 is 13 amino acids long. The germline CDR1 and CDR2 sequences are LNHDA and SQIVND (reference sequence).

V and J are TRBV10-3 and TRBJ2-5; 8 bases align to TRBD2. This CDR3 region has 13 residues. Germline values: CDR1 ENHRY, CDR2 SYGVKD. After removal of 6 bases from V and 11 bases from J, the junction contained 11 bases not matched to a gene. The CDR3 coding sequence is TGTGCCATCAGGCGCGGGGGGCCCAATAAGCAGTACTTC. Amino acids: CAIRRGGPNKQYF.

This clonotype was seen a single time. The rearrangement links TRBV11-3 to TRBJ2-1; D possibly corresponds to TRBD1 (9 bases). CDR3 length: 15 residues. V lost 5 bases to trimming and J lost 4 bases, with 15 bases between them. Germline CDR1 SGHNT, CDR2 YENEEA. The CDR3 sequence: CASSTGGTGYNEQFF. The CDR3 coding sequence is TGTGCCAGCAGCACGGGGGGGACAGGGTACAATGAGCAGTTCTTC.